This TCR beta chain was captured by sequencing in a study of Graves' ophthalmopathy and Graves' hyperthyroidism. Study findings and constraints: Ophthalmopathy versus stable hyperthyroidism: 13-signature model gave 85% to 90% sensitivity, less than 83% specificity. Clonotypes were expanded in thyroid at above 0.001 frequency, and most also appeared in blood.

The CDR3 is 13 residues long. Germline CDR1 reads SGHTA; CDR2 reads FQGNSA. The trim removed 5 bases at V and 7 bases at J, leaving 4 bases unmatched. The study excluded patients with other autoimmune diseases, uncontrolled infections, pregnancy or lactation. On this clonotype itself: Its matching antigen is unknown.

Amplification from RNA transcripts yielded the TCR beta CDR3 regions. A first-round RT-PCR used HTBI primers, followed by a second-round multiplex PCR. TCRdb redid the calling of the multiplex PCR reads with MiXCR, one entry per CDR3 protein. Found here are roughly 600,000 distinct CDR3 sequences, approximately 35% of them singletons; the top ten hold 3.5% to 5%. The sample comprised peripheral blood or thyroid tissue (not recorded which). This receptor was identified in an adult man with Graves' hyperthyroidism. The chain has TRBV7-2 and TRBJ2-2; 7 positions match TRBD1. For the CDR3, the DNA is TGTGCCAGCAGCGACAGGGTTGGCGGGGAGCTGTTTTTT. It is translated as CASSDRVGGELFF.